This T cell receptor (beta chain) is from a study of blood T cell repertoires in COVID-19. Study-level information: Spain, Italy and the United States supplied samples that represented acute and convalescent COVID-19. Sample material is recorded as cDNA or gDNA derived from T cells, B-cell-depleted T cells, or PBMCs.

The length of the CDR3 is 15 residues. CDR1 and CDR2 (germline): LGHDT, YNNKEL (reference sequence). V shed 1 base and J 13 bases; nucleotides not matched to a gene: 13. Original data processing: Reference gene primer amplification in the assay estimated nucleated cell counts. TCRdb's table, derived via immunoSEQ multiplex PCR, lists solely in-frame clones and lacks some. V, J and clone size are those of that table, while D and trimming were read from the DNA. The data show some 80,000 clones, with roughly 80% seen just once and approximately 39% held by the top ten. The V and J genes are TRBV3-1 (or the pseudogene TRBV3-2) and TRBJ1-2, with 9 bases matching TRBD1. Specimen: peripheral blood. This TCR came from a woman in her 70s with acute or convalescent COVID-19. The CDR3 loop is CASSQGGQGFLNSTF. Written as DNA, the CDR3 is TGTGCCAGCAGCCAAGGGGGACAGGGTTTTTTGAACAGCACCTTC.